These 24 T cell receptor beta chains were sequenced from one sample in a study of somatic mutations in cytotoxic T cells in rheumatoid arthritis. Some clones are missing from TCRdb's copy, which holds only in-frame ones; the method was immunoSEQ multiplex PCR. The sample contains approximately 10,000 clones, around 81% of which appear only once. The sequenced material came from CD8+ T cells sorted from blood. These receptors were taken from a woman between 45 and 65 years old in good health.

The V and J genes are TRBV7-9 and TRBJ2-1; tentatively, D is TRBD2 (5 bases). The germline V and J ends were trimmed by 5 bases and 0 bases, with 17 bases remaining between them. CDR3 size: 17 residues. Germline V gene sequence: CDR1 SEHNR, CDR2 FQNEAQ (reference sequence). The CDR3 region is CASSEPGVSSSYNEQFF. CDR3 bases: TGTGCCAGCAGCGAGCCCGGGGTCTCCAGCTCCTACAATGAGCAGTTCTTC.

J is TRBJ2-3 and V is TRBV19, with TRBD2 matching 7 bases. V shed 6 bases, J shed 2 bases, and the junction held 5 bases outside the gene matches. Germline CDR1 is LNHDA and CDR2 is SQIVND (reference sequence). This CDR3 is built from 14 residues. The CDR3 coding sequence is TGTGCCAGTAGGCCGGGACTATACACAGATACGCAGTATTTT. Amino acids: CASRPGLYTDTQYF.

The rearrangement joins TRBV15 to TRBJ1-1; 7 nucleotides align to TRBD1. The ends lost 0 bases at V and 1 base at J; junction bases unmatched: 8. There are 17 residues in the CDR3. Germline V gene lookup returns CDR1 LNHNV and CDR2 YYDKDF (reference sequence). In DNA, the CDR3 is TGTGCCACCAGCAGAGACGAAGAGACAGGGACGAACACTGAAGCTTTCTTT. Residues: CATSRDEETGTNTEAFF.

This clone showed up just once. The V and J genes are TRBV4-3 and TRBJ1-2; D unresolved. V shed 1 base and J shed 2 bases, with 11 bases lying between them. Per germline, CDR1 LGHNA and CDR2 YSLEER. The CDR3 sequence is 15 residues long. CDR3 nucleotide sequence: TGCGCCAGCAGCCAAGGATCGCGGGGAAACTATGGCTACACCTTC. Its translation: CASSQGSRGNYGYTF.

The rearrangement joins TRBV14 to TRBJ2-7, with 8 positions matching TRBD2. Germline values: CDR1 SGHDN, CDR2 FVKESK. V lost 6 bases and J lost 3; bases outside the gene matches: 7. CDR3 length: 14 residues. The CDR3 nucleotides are TGTGCCAGCAGGATGAGCGGGGGTAACTACGAGCAGTACTTC. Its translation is CASRMSGGNYEQYF. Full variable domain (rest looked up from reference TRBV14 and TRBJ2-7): EAGVTQFPSHSVIEKGQTVTLRCDPISGHDNLYWYRRVMGKEIKFLLHFVKESKQDESGMPNNRFLAERTGGTYSTLKVQPAELEDSGVYFCASRMSGGNYEQYFGPGTRLTVT.

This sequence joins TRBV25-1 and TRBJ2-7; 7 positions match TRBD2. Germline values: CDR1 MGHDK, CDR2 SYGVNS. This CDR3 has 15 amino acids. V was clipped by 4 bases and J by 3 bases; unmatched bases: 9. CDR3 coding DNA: TGTGCCAGCAGTGGAACCCCCCGGGACTACTACGAGCAGTACTTC. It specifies CASSGTPRDYYEQYF.

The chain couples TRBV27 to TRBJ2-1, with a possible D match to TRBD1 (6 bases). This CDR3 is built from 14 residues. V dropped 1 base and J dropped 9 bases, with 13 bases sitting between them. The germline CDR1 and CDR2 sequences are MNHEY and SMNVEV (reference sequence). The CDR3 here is CASSLFTGSGEQFF. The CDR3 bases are TGTGCCAGCAGTTTATTCACAGGGTCGGGTGAGCAGTTCTTC.

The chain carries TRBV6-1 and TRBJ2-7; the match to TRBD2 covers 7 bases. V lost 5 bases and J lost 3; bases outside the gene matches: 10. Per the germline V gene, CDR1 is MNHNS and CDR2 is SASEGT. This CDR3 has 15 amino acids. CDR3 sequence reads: CASSQGGEGHYEQYF. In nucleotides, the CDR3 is TGTGCCAGCAGTCAGGGAGGGGAAGGGCACTACGAGCAGTACTTC.

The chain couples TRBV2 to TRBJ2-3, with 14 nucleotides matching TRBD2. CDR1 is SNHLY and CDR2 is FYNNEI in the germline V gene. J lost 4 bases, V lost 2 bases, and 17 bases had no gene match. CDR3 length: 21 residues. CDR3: CASSESGSGLAGDEPADTQYF. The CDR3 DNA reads TGTGCCAGCAGTGAAAGTGGTTCGGGACTAGCGGGAGATGAGCCCGCAGATACGCAGTATTTT.

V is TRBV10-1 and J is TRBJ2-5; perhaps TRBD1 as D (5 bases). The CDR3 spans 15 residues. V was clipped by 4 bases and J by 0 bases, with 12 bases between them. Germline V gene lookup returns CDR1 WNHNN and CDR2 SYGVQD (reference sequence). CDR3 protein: CASSGAGPYQETQYF. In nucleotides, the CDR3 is TGCGCCAGCAGTGGGGCAGGGCCGTACCAAGAGACCCAGTACTTC.

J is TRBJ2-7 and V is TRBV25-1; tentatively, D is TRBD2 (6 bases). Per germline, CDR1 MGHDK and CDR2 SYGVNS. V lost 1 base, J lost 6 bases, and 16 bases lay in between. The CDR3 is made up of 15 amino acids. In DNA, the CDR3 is TGTGCCAGCAGTGAATGGGGTCGGGGGAGCGGCGAGCAGTACTTC. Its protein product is CASSEWGRGSGEQYF.

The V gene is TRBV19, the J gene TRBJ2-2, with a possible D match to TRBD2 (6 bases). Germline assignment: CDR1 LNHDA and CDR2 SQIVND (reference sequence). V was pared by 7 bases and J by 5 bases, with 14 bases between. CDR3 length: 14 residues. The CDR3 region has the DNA TGTGCCAGTAATGTCGGCGGGGTTACCGGGGAGCTGTTTTTT. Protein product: CASNVGGVTGELFF.

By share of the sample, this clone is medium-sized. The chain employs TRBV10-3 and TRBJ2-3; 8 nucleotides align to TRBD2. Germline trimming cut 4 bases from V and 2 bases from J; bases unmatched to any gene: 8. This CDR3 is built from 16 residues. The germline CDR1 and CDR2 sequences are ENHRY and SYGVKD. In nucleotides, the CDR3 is TGTGCCATCAGTGTAAAGCGGGGGTATCTCACAGATACGCAGTATTTT. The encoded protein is CAISVKRGYLTDTQYF.

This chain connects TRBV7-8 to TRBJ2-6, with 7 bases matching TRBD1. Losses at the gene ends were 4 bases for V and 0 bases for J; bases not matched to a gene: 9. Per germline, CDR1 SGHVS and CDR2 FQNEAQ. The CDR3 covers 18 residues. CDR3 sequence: CASSSTGNPLSGANVLTF. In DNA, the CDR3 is TGTGCCAGCAGCTCGACAGGGAACCCCCTCTCTGGGGCCAACGTCCTGACTTTC.

CDR3 region: CASSKVNRESDTQYF. The CDR3 DNA reads as TGTGCCAGCAGCAAAGTTAACAGGGAGTCCGATACGCAGTATTTT. This rearrangement joins TRBV21-1 to TRBJ2-3; TRBD1, the D gene given by the table, was not confirmed from the DNA. TRBV21-1 is tagged as a pseudogene. The length of the CDR3 is 15 residues.

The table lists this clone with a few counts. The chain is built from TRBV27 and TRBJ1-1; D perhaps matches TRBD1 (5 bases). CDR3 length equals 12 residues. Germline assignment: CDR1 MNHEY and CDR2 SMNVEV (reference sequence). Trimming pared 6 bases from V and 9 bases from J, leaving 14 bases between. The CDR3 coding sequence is TGTGCCAGCAGCTTACCAGGGATGCAAGCTTTCTTT. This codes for CASSLPGMQAFF.

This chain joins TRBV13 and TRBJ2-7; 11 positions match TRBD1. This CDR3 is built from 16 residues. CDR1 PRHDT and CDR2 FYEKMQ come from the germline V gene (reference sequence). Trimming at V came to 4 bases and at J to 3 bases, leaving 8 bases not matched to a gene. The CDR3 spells CASSSPRTGGLYEQYF. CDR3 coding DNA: TGTGCCAGCAGCTCCCCCCGGACAGGGGGCCTCTACGAGCAGTACTTC.

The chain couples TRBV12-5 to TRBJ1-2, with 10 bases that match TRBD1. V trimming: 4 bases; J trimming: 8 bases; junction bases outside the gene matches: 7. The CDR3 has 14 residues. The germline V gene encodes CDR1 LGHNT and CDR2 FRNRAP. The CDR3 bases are TGTGCTAGTGGTTCCGGGACAGGGGAGTACGGCTACACCTTC. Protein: CASGSGTGEYGYTF.

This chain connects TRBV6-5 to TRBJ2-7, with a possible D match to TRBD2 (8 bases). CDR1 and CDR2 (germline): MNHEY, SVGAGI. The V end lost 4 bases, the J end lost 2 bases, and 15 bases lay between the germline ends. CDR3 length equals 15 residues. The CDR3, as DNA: TGTGCCAGCAGTTCCACGGGAGGGGGCACCTACGAGCAGTACTTC. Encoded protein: CASSSTGGGTYEQYF.

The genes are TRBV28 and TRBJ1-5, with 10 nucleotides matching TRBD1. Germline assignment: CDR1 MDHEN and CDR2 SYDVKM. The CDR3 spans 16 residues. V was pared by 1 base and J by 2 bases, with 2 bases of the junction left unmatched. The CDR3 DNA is TGTGCCAGCAGTTTATTAGGGACAGGGGGCAATCAGCCCCAGCATTTT. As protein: CASSLLGTGGNQPQHF.

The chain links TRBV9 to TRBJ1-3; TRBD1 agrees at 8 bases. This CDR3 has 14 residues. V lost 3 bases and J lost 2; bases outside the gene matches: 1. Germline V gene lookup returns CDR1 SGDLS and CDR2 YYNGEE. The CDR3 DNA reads TGTGCCAGCAGCGCGGACAGGGCTGGAAACACCATATATTTT. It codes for CASSADRAGNTIYF. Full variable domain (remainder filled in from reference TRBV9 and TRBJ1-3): DSGVTQTPKHLITATGQRVTLRCSPRSGDLSVYWYQQSLDQGLQFLIQYYNGEERAKGNILERFSAQQFPDLHSELNLSSLELGDSALYFCASSADRAGNTIYFGEGSWLTVV.

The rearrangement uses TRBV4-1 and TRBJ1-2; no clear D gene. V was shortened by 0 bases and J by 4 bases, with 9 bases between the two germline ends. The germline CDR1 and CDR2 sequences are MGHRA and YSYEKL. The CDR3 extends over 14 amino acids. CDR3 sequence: CASSQDTASYGYTF. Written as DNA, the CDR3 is TGCGCCAGCAGCCAAGATACAGCAAGCTATGGCTACACCTTC.

The CDR3, as DNA: TGTGCCAGCAGCCAAGGACTGGCGGGCTACACCTTC. Its protein is CASSQGLAGYTF. This chain joins TRBV14 and TRBJ1-2; D is uncertain. CDR3 length: 12 amino acids. Germline-derived CDR1 and CDR2 are SGHDN and FVKESK. The V end lost 1 base, the J end lost 8 bases, and 8 bases lay between the germline ends.

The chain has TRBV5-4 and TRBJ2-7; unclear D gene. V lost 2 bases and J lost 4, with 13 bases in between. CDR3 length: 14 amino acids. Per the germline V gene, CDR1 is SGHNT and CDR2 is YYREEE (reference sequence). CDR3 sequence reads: CASSLEDPGYEQYF. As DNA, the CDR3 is TGTGCCAGCAGCTTAGAGGATCCTGGGTACGAGCAGTACTTC.